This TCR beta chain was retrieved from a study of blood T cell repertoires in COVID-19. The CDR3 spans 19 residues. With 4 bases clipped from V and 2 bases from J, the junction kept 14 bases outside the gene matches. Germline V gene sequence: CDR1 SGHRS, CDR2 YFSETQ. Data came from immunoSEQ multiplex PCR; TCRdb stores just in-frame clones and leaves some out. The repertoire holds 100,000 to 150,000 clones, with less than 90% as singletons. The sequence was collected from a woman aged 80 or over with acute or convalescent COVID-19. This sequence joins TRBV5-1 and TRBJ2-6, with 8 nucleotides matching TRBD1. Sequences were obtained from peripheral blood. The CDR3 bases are TGCGCCAGCAGCCCCCAGGGGGCTGGGGTTTCTACTGGGGCCAACGTCCTGACTTTC. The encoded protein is CASSPQGAGVSTGANVLTF.